One T cell receptor beta chain is described in this entry. The data are from a study of T cell clusters in autoimmune cytopenias. Across the study: The mean age of healthy donor controls was nearly 57 years, the median roughly 63 years.

This CDR3 spans 14 amino acids. CDR1 is ENHRY and CDR2 is SYGVKD in the germline V gene. Each sample's input was 250 to 300 ng genomic DNA, about 38,000 genome equivalents. TRB was amplified by touch-down multiplex PCR, primer pools A and B combined. Each CDR3 protein gets one entry in TCRdb, which reprocessed the multiplex PCR reads and gives no DNA. This sample contains 5,100 or so distinct CDR3 sequences. These data are also associated with another study on T cell repertoires in aging, cancer and after chemotherapy. Per that paper: Donors were grouped into six age bands spanning 30 or younger through 70 or older. In cancer patients, declining TCR diversity with age involved lost richness and lost evenness. Median generation probability rose over the chemotherapy interval in each cancer cohort, suggesting rebound thymic output.

The chain links TRBV10-3 to TRBJ1-5; there is no DNA to check the TCRdb D call of TRBD1. Input material: peripheral blood. The clonotype was recovered from a human donor in good health. CDR3 sequence reads: CAISEGVANQPQHF.